Here is one TCR beta chain with its context. Its antigen is unknown. This entry is derived from a study of cytomegalovirus exposure and HLA in healthy donors. Study information: A subsequent analysis stated that the 100 to 150 validation repertoires were run on the same platform as the roughly 620 first-cohort repertoires.

Trimming took off 2 bases at V and 3 bases at J, with 10 bases between the two ends. The germline V gene encodes CDR1 ENHRY and CDR2 SYGVKD. The CDR3 is 15 amino acids. Assay used: immunoSEQ multiplex PCR; TCRdb lists only in-frame clones, some missing. The table records approximately 300,000 clones, around 86% of them present only once. Study-level findings and limits: It was confirmed in vitro that a few of the CMV-associated chains were specific for CMV antigens. Among TCR beta chains, those listed as cytomegalovirus-associated numbered about 150. It was found in a later analysis that first-cohort TCR clusters tended to co-occur in the 130 or so validation repertoires.

This rearrangement joins TRBV10-3 to TRBJ1-4; D is undetermined. The clonotype was recovered from a woman aged 18-29 years in good health and CMV-seronegative. Sequencing input: PBMCs. CDR3 bases: TGTGCCATCAGTGAGGGTAGGGAGGCTAATGAAAAACTGTTTTTT. It encodes CAISEGREANEKLFF.